A selection of T cell receptor beta chains follows, all from one sample in a study of breast tumors, draining lymph nodes, adjacent tissues. TCRdb reanalysed the multiplex PCR reads using MiXCR and keeps one entry per CDR3 protein. Seen here are tens of thousands of distinct CDR3 sequences, roughly 59% observed once, and the top ten hold about 19%. The material sequenced was breast tumor tissue. The receptor source for this set is a female donor with breast cancer. Some clones in this sample may be carry-over from other donors' samples. The CDR3 runs from the conserved cysteine through the conserved F or W. Rows may omit the clone size; those that give it use once, few, many or a size class.

J: TRBJ1-5
size: many
V: TRBV28
CDR3: CASGRDRGVYSNQPQHF

J: TRBJ2-3
size: -
V: TRBV9
CDR3: CASSVWERGGLADEQYF

J: TRBJ2-3
size: -
V: TRBV6-5
CDR3: CASGPTSPTDTQYF

J: TRBJ2-7
size: few
V: TRBV19
CDR3: CASSLFGGSGYEQYF

J: TRBJ2-7
size: once
V: TRBV29-1
CDR3: CSVRGEAGMSEQYF

J: TRBJ1-6
size: many
V: TRBV14
CDR3: CASSHDSGYGSPLHF

J: TRBJ2-3
size: -
V: TRBV19
CDR3: CASSIGGQEDDTQYF

J: TRBJ2-7
size: -
V: TRBV19
CDR3: CASSSGTGYLGEQYF

J: TRBJ2-3
size: -
V: TRBV7-8
CDR3: CASSGGLSGLWEQYF

J: TRBJ1-5
size: many
V: TRBV6-6
CDR3: CASSRQNSNQPQHF

J: TRBJ1-2
size: -
V: TRBV15
CDR3: CATSREGTGRKGYTF

J: TRBJ1-5
size: -
V: TRBV2
CDR3: CDSSDGINQPQHF

J: TRBJ2-2
size: -
V: TRBV7-6
CDR3: CASSLKWGGGELFF

J: TRBJ2-5
size: -
V: TRBV7-6
CDR3: CASSLEGGRETQYF

J: TRBJ2-5
size: once
V: TRBV15
CDR3: CATSETQYF

J: TRBJ2-1
size: -
V: TRBV29-1
CDR3: CSARGQGSEQFF

J: TRBJ2-2
size: -
V: TRBV7-2
CDR3: CASSPGQGNTGELFF

J: TRBJ2-7
size: many
V: TRBV5-8
CDR3: CASSSGTGLLAYEQYF

J: TRBJ1-4
size: many
V: TRBV30
CDR3: CAWTGQFEGKLFF

J: TRBJ1-4
size: many
V: TRBV28
CDR3: CASSRTGKNEKLFF

J: TRBJ2-2
size: -
V: TRBV7-9
CDR3: CASSRGSGNTGELFF

J: TRBJ2-5
size: -
V: TRBV7-9
CDR3: CASSPPRGPETQYF

J: TRBJ1-6
size: many
V: TRBV27
CDR3: CASNNRGLCYSPLHF

J: TRBJ2-2
size: -
V: TRBV9
CDR3: CASSVAAGGQGASTGELFF

J: TRBJ2-1
size: many
V: TRBV20-1
CDR3: CSALRASGGNEQFF

J: TRBJ1-1
size: -
V: TRBV5-6
CDR3: CASSRQGLNTEAFF

J: TRBJ2-6
size: -
V: TRBV6-5
CDR3: CASSLTGTGFSPGANVLTF

J: TRBJ1-3
size: once
V: TRBV20-1
CDR3: CSARTGTGNTIYF

J: TRBJ2-5
size: many
V: TRBV20-1
CDR3: CSARGRTSGAAGETQYF

J: TRBJ1-4
size: -
V: TRBV2
CDR3: CASSFQGATNEKLFF

J: TRBJ2-7
size: -
V: TRBV2
CDR3: CASSGQGPYTDRQYF

J: TRBJ1-3
size: -
V: TRBV12-3/TRBV12-4
CDR3: CASSFGQGTKTGNTIYF

J: TRBJ2-1
size: -
V: TRBV2
CDR3: CASSDQATYGQFF

J: TRBJ1-2
size: many
V: TRBV5-6
CDR3: CASSPRQPIYGYTF